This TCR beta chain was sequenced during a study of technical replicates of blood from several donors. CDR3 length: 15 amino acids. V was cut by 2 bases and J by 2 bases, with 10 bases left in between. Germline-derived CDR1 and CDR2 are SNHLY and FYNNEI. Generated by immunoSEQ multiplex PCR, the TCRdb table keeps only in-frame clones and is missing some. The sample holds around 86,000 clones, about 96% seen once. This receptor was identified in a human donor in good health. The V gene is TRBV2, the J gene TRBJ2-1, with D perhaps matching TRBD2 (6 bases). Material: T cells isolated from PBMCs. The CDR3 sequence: CASSERERAYNEQFF. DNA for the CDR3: TGTGCCAGCAGTGAACGGGAGAGGGCCTACAATGAGCAGTTCTTC.